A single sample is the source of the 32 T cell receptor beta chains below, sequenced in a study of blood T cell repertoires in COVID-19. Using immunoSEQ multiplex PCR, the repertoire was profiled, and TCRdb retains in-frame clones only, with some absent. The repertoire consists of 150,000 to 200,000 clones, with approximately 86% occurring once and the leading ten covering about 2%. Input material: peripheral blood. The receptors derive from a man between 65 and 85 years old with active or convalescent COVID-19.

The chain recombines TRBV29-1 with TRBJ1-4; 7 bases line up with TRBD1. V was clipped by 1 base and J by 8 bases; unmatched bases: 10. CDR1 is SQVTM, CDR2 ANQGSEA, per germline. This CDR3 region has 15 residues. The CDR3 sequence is CSVEALKGAGEKLFF. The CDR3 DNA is TGCAGCGTTGAAGCATTAAAGGGGGCTGGGGAAAAACTGTTTTTT. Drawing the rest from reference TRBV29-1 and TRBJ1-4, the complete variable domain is SAVISQKPSRDICQRGTSLTIQCQVDSQVTMMFWYRQQPGQSLTLIATANQGSEATYESGFVIDKFPISRPNLTFSTLTVSNMSPEDSSIYLCSVEALKGAGEKLFFGSGTQLSVL.

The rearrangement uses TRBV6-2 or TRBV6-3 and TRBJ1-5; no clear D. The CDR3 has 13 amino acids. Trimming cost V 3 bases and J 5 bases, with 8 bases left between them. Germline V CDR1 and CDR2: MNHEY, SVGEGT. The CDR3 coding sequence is TGTGCCAGCAGTTATGACACCTATCAGCCCCAGCATTTT. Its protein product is CASSYDTYQPQHF.

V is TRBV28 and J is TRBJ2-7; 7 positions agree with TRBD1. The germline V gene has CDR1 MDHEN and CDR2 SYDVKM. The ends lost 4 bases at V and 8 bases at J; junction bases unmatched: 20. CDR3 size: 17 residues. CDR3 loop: CASSSTNTGAQAPKQYF. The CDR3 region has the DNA TGTGCCAGCAGTTCGACTAATACAGGGGCCCAAGCCCCCAAGCAGTACTTC.

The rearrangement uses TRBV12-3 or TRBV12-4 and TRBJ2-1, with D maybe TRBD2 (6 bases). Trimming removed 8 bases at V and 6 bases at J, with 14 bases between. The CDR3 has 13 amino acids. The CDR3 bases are TGTGCCAGCGGGACTCTCCCCGGCAATGAGCAGTTCTTC. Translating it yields CASGTLPGNEQFF.

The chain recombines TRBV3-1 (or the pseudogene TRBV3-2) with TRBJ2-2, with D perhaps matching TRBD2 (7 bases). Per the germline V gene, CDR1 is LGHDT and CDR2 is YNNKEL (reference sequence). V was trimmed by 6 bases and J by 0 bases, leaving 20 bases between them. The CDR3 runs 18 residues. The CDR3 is CASSPRAGGPTNTGELFF. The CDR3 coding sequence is TGTGCCAGCAGTCCCCGCGCCGGGGGGCCGACGAACACCGGGGAGCTGTTTTTT.

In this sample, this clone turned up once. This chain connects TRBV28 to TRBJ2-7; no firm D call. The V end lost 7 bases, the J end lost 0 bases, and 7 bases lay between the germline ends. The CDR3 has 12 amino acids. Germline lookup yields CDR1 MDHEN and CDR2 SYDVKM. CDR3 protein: CASTLSSYEQYF. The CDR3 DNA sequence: TGTGCCAGCACCCTAAGCTCCTACGAGCAGTACTTC.

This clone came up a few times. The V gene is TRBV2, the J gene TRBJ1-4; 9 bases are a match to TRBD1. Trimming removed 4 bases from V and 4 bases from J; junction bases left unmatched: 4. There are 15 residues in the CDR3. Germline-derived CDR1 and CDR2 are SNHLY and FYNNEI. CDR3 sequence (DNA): TGTGCCAGCAGTGCTACAGGGGGCGGTAATGAAAAACTGTTTTTT. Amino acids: CASSATGGGNEKLFF.

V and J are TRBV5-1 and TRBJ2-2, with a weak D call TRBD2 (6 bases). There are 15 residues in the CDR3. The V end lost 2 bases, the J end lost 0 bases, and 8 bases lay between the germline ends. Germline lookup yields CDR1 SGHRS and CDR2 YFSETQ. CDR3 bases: TGCGCCAGCAGCTTTCGGGGGACGAACACCGGGGAGCTGTTTTTT. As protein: CASSFRGTNTGELFF.

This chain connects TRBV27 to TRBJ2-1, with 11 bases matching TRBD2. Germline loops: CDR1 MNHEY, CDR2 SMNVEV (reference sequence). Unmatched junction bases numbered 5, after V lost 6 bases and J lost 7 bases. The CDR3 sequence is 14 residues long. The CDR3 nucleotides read TGTGCCAGCAGAGGGACTAGCGGCGTGAATGAGCAGTTCTTC. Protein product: CASRGTSGVNEQFF.

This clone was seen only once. CDR3 bases: TGCGCCAGCAGTCGAGACAGGTACAATGAGCAGTTCTTC. Residues: CASSRDRYNEQFF. This chain connects TRBV4-3 to TRBJ2-1, with D possibly TRBD1 on 6 matching bases. The V gene lost 6 bases and the J gene lost 4 bases, with 10 bases spanning the gap. CDR3 size: 13 residues. Germline values: CDR1 LGHNA, CDR2 YSLEER.

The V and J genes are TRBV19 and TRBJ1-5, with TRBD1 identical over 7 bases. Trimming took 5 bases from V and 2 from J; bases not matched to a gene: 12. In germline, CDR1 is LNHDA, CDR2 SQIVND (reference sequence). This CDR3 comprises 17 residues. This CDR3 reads CASSPHPAGTGNQPQHF. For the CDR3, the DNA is TGTGCCAGTAGTCCACACCCCGCAGGGACAGGCAATCAGCCCCAGCATTTT.

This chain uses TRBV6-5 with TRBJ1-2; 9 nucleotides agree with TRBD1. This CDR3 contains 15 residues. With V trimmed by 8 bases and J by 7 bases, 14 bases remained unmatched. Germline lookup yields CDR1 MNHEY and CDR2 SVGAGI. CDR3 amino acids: CASLGPGTGRGGYTF. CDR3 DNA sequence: TGTGCCAGCCTGGGACCCGGGACAGGGAGGGGTGGCTACACCTTC.

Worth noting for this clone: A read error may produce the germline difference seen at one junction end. The CDR3 region is CASSSQEASYNEQFF. The CDR3 region has the DNA TGTGCTAGCAGCTCTCAGGAGGCTTCCTACAATGAGCAGTTCTTC. The chain has TRBV7-7 and TRBJ2-1, with D perhaps TRBD2 (5 bases). The germline CDR1 and CDR2 sequences are SSHAT and FNYEAQ (reference sequence). The CDR3 loop spans 15 amino acids.

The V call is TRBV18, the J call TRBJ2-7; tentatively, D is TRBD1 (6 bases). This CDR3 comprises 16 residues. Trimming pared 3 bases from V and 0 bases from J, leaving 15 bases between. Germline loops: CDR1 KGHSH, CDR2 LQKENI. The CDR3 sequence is CASSPGPGHLSYEQYF. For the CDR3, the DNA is TGTGCCAGCTCACCCGGACCGGGACACCTCTCCTACGAGCAGTACTTC.

The CDR3 loop reads CASSYTVKSSYNEQFF. The CDR3 nucleotides read TGTGCCAGCAGTTATACCGTCAAGAGCTCCTACAATGAGCAGTTCTTC. V is TRBV28 and J is TRBJ2-1; D gene unclear. CDR3 length equals 16 residues. The ends were cut back, 4 bases at V and 0 bases at J, with 13 bases in the middle. CDR1 is MDHEN, CDR2 SYDVKM, per germline.

CDR3 sequence: CASSGWAYNEQFF. CDR3 DNA sequence: TGTGCCAGCAGCGGCTGGGCATACAATGAGCAGTTCTTC. The chain is built from TRBV5-8 and TRBJ2-1; no definite D call. Looked up from germline, CDR1 is SGHTS and CDR2 is YDEGEE. With 4 bases removed from V and 4 bases from J, the gap between germline ends came to 9 bases. The CDR3 spans 13 residues. The variable domain in full, with the rest retrieved from reference TRBV5-8 and TRBJ2-1, is EAGVTQSPTHLIKTRGQQATLRCSPISGHTSVYWYQQALGLGLQFLLWYDEGEERNRGNFPPRFSGRQFPNYSSELNVNALELEDSALYLCASSGWAYNEQFFGPGTRLTVL.

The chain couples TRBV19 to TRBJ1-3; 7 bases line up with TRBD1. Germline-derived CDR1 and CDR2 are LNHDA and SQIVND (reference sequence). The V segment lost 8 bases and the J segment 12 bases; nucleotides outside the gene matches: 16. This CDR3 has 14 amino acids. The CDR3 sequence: CASLNRGSETVIYF. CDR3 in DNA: TGTGCCAGTTTGAACAGGGGATCCGAAACTGTCATATATTTT.

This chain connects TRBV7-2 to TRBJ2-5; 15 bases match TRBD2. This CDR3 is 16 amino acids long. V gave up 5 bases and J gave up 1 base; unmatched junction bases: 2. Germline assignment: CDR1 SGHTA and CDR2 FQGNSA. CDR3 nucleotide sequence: TGTGCCAGCAGCACGGGACTAGCGGGGGGCCAAGAGACCCAGTACTTC. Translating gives CASSTGLAGGQETQYF.

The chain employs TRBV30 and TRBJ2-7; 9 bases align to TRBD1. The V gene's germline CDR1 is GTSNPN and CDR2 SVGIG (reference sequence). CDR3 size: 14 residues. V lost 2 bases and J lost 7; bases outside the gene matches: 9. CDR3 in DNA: TGTGCCTGGAGTACAGGGACAGGGAGGAGGGAGCAGTACTTC. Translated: CAWSTGTGRREQYF.

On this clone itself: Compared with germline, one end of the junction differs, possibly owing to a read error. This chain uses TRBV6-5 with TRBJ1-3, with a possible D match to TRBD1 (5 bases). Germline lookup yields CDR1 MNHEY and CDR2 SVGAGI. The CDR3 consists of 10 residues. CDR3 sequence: CASSSDIALF. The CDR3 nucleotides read TGTGCCAGCAGTTCGGACATCGCACTCTTT.

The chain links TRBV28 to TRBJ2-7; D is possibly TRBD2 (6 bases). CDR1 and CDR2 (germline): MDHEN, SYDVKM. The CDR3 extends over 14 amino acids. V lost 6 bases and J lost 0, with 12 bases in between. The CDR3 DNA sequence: TGTGCCAGCAGGGGAACGGGGGACTCCTACGAGCAGTACTTC. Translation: CASRGTGDSYEQYF.

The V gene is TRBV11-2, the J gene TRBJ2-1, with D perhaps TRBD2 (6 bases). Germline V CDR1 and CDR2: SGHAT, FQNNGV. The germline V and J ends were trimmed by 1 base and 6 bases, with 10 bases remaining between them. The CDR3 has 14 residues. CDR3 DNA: TGTGCCAGCAGCTTAGCGGGCGGGGTCAATGAGCAGTTCTTC. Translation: CASSLAGGVNEQFF.

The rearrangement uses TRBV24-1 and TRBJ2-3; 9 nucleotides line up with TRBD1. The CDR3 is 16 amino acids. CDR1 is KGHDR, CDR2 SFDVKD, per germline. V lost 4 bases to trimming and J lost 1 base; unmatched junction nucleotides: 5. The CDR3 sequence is CATSDPGQGGTDTQYF. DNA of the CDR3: TGTGCCACCAGTGACCCGGGACAGGGTGGCACAGATACGCAGTATTTT.

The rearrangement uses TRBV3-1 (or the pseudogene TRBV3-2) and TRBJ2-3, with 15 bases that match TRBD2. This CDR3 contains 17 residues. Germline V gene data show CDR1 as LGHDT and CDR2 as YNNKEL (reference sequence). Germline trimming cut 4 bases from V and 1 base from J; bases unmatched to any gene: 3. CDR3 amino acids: CASSRTSGRGGTDTQYF. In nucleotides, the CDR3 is TGTGCCAGCAGCCGGACTAGCGGGAGGGGTGGCACAGATACGCAGTATTTT.

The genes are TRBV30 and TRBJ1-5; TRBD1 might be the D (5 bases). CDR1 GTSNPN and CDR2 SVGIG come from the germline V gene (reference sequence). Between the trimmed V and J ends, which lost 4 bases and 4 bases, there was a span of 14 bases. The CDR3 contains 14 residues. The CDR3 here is CAWTKDAGNQPQHF. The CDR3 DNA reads TGTGCCTGGACAAAGGATGCAGGGAATCAGCCCCAGCATTTT.

The chain's CDR3 is CSGATGANTGELFF. CDR3 nucleotide sequence: TGCAGCGGCGCAACAGGGGCCAACACCGGGGAGCTGTTTTTT. This chain links TRBV29-1 with TRBJ2-2, with 7 nucleotides matching TRBD1. Germline assignment: CDR1 SQVTM and CDR2 ANQGSEA. The CDR3 is made up of 14 amino acids. Unmatched junction bases numbered 7, after V lost 7 bases and J lost 2 bases.

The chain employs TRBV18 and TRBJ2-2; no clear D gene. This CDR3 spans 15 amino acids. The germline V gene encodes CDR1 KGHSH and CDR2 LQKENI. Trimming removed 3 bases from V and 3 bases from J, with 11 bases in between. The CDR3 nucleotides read TGTGCCAGCTCACCTTCTCAGATCGACACCGGGGAGCTGTTTTTT. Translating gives CASSPSQIDTGELFF.

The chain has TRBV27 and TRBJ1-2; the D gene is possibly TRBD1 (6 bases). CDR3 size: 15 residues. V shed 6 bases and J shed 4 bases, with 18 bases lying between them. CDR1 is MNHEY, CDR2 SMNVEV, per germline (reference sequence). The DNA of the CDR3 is TGTGCCAGCAGCCGTCAGGGGAATCGAGGCTATGGCTACACCTTC. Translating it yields CASSRQGNRGYGYTF.

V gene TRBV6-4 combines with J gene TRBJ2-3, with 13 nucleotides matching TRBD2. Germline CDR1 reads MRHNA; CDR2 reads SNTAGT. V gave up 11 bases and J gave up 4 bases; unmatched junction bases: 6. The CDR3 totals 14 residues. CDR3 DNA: TGTGCCCTTGCGGGACTAGCGGGGTCAGATACGCAGTATTTT. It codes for CALAGLAGSDTQYF.

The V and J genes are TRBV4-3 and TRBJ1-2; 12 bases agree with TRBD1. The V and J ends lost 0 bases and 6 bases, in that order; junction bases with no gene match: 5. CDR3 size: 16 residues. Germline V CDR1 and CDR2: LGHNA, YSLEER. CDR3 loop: CASSQDGTGGLDGYTF. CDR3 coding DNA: TGCGCCAGCAGCCAAGATGGGACAGGGGGCTTGGATGGCTACACCTTC.

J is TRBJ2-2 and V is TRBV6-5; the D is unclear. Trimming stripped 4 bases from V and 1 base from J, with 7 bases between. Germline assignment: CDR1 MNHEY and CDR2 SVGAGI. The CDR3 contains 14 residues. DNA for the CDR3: TGTGCCAGCAGTTTGAAGAGGAACACCGGGGAGCTGTTTTTT. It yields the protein CASSLKRNTGELFF.

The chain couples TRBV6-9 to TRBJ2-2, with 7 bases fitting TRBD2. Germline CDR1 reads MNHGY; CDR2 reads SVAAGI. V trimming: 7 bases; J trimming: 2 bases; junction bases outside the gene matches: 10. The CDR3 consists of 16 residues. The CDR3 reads CASIGGKAPNTGELFF. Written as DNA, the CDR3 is TGTGCCAGCATCGGGGGGAAGGCCCCCAACACCGGGGAGCTGTTTTTT.